Here is one T cell receptor beta chain with its context. Its antigen is not identified. Germline CDR1 SGHTA, CDR2 FQGTGA. V lost 5 bases, J lost 4 bases, and 4 bases stayed unmatched. The CDR3 is 14 amino acids. This entry comes from a study of STAT5B mutations in CD4+ large granular lymphocyte leukemia. The study, taken as a whole, reports: CD4-sorted patient repertoires seemed more clonal than healthy CD4+ repertoires. Higher CD4+ than CD8+ T-LGLL clonality might reflect small sample size.

The survey-level immunoSEQ assay was used. The assay was immunoSEQ multiplex PCR, and TCRdb's table has in-frame clones only and misses some. The table lists under 55,000 clones, around 86% of them singletons, with about 3% in the top ten. The receptor was isolated from a human donor in good health. The rearrangement links TRBV7-3 to TRBJ1-1; TRBD1 matches 10 bases. Sequenced input: CD4+ T cells from blood buffy coats. CDR3 nucleotide sequence: TGTGCCAGCAGCCAGACAGGGGGCATCACTGAAGCTTTCTTT. Translation: CASSQTGGITEAFF.